Below, 31 T cell receptor beta chains from the same sample are listed, as sequenced in a study of blood T cells in healthy people across ages. PCR was performed a second time for 7 to 11 cycles using a sample-barcoded 5' primer and a J-beta primer mix. MiXCR, run by TCRdb on the 5' RACE reads, gives a single entry per CDR3 protein. The sample records about a million distinct CDR3 sequences, 40% to 60% being singletons. The sequencing sample was made of blood. The source is a young man in good health.

This chain connects TRBV9 to TRBJ1-1; D gene unclear. This CDR3 spans 13 amino acids. Trimming removed 0 bases from V and 4 bases from J, with 7 bases in between. The germline V gene encodes CDR1 SGDLS and CDR2 YYNGEE. The CDR3 loop reads CASSVAMGTEAFF. For the CDR3, the DNA is TGTGCCAGCAGCGTAGCAATGGGCACTGAAGCTTTCTTT.

J is TRBJ1-2 and V is TRBV11-1, with D unclear. The CDR3 length is 14 residues. Germline V lookup: CDR1 SGHAT, CDR2 FQDESV (reference sequence). The V and J ends lost 5 bases and 11 bases respectively, with 21 bases between them. CDR3 nucleotides: TGTGCCAGCAGCCAATCAGATAGCCGCCACCTTTACACCTTC. It specifies CASSQSDSRHLYTF.

Only a few counts were recorded for this clonotype. The chain joins TRBV27 to TRBJ2-6, with 8 bases aligning to TRBD1. V was pared by 7 bases and J by 0 bases, with 8 bases of the junction left unmatched. The CDR3 has 17 residues. CDR1 and CDR2 from the germline V gene are MNHEY and SMNVEV (reference sequence). The CDR3: CASIPGTGLSGANVLTF. CDR3 DNA: TGTGCCAGCATCCCCGGGACAGGACTCTCTGGGGCCAACGTCCTGACTTTC.

This chain links TRBV10-3 with TRBJ2-7; 11 bases are shared with TRBD2. This CDR3 contains 15 residues. Germline CDR1 and CDR2: ENHRY and SYGVKD. The V segment lost 0 bases and the J segment 5 bases; nucleotides outside the gene matches: 3. CDR3 nucleotide sequence: TGTGCCATCAGTGAGTCGACTAGCGGGGTGGACGAGCAGTACTTC. It yields the protein CAISESTSGVDEQYF.

This CDR3 is CASSKQRRNVIAKNIQYF. The DNA of the CDR3 is TGTGCCAGCAGCAAGCAGAGAAGGAATGTAATAGCCAAAAACATTCAGTACTTC. This sequence joins TRBV21-1 and TRBJ2-4. TRBV21-1 is annotated as a pseudogene. The length of the CDR3 is 18 residues.

This clonotype was counted only a few times. The V gene is TRBV25-1, the J gene TRBJ2-7; D ambiguous. CDR3 size: 14 residues. The germline CDR1 and CDR2 sequences are MGHDK and SYGVNS. V was pared by 1 base and J by 3 bases, with 10 bases between. The CDR3 sequence is CASSESETDYEQYF. As DNA, the CDR3 is TGTGCCAGCAGTGAATCAGAGACGGACTACGAGCAGTACTTC.

V and J are TRBV7-9 and TRBJ1-2; 8 positions agree with TRBD1. The V gene end was trimmed by 4 bases and the J gene end by 5 bases; junction bases not matched to a gene: 12. Per the germline V gene, CDR1 is SEHNR and CDR2 is FQNEAQ (reference sequence). This CDR3 contains 16 residues. The CDR3 loop reads CASSSNRGVGKYGYTF. In DNA form, the CDR3 reads TGTGCCAGCAGCTCCAACAGGGGGGTCGGTAAATATGGCTACACCTTC.

V usage is TRBV4-1 and J usage is TRBJ1-2; D gene unclear. The V gene lost 3 bases and the J gene lost 8 bases, with 22 bases spanning the gap. This CDR3 comprises 16 residues. Looked up from germline, CDR1 is MGHRA and CDR2 is YSYEKL. This CDR3 reads CASSQSARSRIGGYTF. For the CDR3, the DNA is TGCGCCAGCAGCCAGTCCGCCCGATCGAGGATAGGGGGCTACACCTTC.

The genes are TRBV7-9 and TRBJ1-1; D gene ambiguous. The germline V and J ends were trimmed by 4 bases and 0 bases, with 6 bases remaining between them. Germline V gene lookup returns CDR1 SEHNR and CDR2 FQNEAQ (reference sequence). The CDR3 covers 13 residues. Here the CDR3 DNA reads TGTGCCAGCAGCTGGGCCGTGAACACTGAAGCTTTCTTT. The encoded protein is CASSWAVNTEAFF.

The chain carries TRBV5-1 and TRBJ2-7, with D possibly being TRBD1 (6 bases). Trimming cost V 0 bases and J 2 bases, with 12 bases left between them. The CDR3 sequence is 15 residues long. CDR1 is SGHRS and CDR2 is YFSETQ in the germline V gene. CDR3 loop: CASSLEPGDPYEQYF. DNA for the CDR3: TGCGCCAGCAGCTTGGAGCCAGGGGATCCCTACGAGCAGTACTTC.

This chain joins TRBV13 and TRBJ1-6; maybe TRBD1 (6 bases). Looked up from germline, CDR1 is PRHDT and CDR2 is FYEKMQ (reference sequence). Trimming removed 5 bases from V and 8 bases from J, with 16 bases in between. This CDR3 spans 15 amino acids. CDR3 residues: CASSPRQDWDSPLHF. CDR3 bases: TGTGCCAGCAGCCCCCGACAGGATTGGGATTCACCCCTCCACTTT. Supplemented by reference TRBV13 and TRBJ1-6, the full variable domain reads AAGVIQSPRHLIKEKRETATLKCYPIPRHDTVYWYQQGPGQDPQFLISFYEKMQSDKGSIPDRFSAQQFSDYHSELNMSSLELGDSALYFCASSPRQDWDSPLHFGNGTRLTVT.

This clonotype has more than one count but fewer than ten. The chain combines TRBV12-3 or TRBV12-4 with TRBJ1-2, with a weak D call TRBD1 (5 bases). The V gene lost 3 bases and the J gene lost 1 base, with 12 bases spanning the gap. This CDR3 spans 15 amino acids. DNA for the CDR3: TGTGCCAGCAGTTTGGGGCAGGGTTATAACTATGGCTACACCTTC. This codes for CASSLGQGYNYGYTF.

This clonotype was recorded a few times. V gene TRBV6-2 or TRBV6-3 combines with J gene TRBJ1-5; 7 bases agree with TRBD1. The length of the CDR3 is 18 residues. The germline gives CDR1 MNHEY, CDR2 SVGEGT. The V segment lost 0 bases and the J segment 0 bases; nucleotides outside the gene matches: 8. DNA for the CDR3: TGTGCCAGCAGTTACTCGAGGGGACAGAGGCTTAGCAATCAGCCCCAGCATTTT. Protein sequence: CASSYSRGQRLSNQPQHF.

CDR3 nucleotide sequence: TGTGCCAGCAGGGCGGACGTCCTCTACACCTTC. Protein product: CASRADVLYTF. The V and J genes are TRBV6-5 and TRBJ1-2; the D is unclear. Germline CDR1 and CDR2: MNHEY and SVGAGI. There are 11 residues in the CDR3. With 6 bases removed from V and 10 bases from J, the gap between germline ends came to 12 bases.

The chain joins TRBV2 to TRBJ1-6, with TRBD1 as a possible D gene (5 bases). V lost 9 bases to trimming and J lost 10 bases, with 19 bases between them. Germline CDR1 and CDR2: SNHLY and FYNNEI. CDR3 length: 14 amino acids. In DNA, the CDR3 is TGTGCCAGAGCGGACATGGAGGGTAGGTCACCCCTCCACTTT. This gives the protein CARADMEGRSPLHF.

The chain uses TRBV27 and TRBJ2-4, with TRBD1 matching over 8 bases. With 0 bases clipped from V and 10 bases from J, the junction kept 8 bases outside the gene matches. Per germline, CDR1 MNHEY and CDR2 SMNVEV (reference sequence). The CDR3 covers 15 residues. CDR3 loop: CASSLSLRQGRIQYF. In DNA, the CDR3 is TGTGCCAGCAGTTTATCGCTTAGACAGGGGAGGATTCAGTACTTC.

This chain connects TRBV12-3 or TRBV12-4 to TRBJ1-5, with a possible D match to TRBD1 (5 bases). This CDR3 comprises 15 residues. Trimming left V 2 bases short and J 3 bases short, with 11 bases between. CDR3 sequence (DNA): TGTGCCAGCAGTTTATGGGGGGGGAACAATCAGCCCCAGCATTTT. Protein sequence: CASSLWGGNNQPQHF.

J is TRBJ2-3 and V is TRBV29-1; 9 bases line up with TRBD1. The CDR3 spans 16 residues. V trimming: 0 bases; J trimming: 7 bases; junction bases outside the gene matches: 11. The germline V gene has CDR1 SQVTM and CDR2 ANQGSEA. CDR3 residues: CSVEELGQGTVYTQYF. In DNA, the CDR3 is TGCAGCGTTGAAGAACTAGGACAGGGGACGGTTTATACGCAGTATTTT.

This clonotype was found a few times. A much larger clone differs from this one at a single base, so this may be a read error. V and J are TRBV27 and TRBJ2-7; no definite D call. Deletions cut 0 bases from V and 0 bases from J, with 3 bases between. The CDR3 length is 13 residues. CDR1 and CDR2 (germline): MNHEY, SMNVEV (reference sequence). CDR3 sequence reads: CASSLSISYEQYF. The CDR3 DNA reads TGTGCCAGCAGTTTATCGATCTCCTACGAGCAGTACTTC.

The gene calls are TRBV20-1 and TRBJ2-7; D is perhaps TRBD2 (5 bases). With 3 bases removed from V and 2 bases from J, the gap between germline ends came to 11 bases. Germline V gives CDR1 DFQATT, CDR2 SNEGSKA (reference sequence). This CDR3 has 13 residues. This chain's CDR3 is CSARGDTTYEQYF. The CDR3 bases are TGCAGTGCTAGGGGAGACACCACCTACGAGCAGTACTTC.

This clonotype was detected only a few times. The V gene is TRBV2, the J gene TRBJ1-2, with a tentative D call TRBD1 (6 bases). CDR1 is SNHLY and CDR2 is FYNNEI in the germline V gene. V dropped 1 base and J dropped 7 bases, with 10 bases sitting between them. The CDR3 length is 13 residues. CDR3 nucleotide sequence: TGTGCCAGCAGTGAAGACAGGGACTCTGGCTACACCTTC. It codes for CASSEDRDSGYTF.

This clonotype was observed a few times. This rearrangement joins TRBV3-1 to TRBJ2-1; D is possibly TRBD2 (5 bases). The germline V gene encodes CDR1 LGHDT and CDR2 YNNKEL (reference sequence). The CDR3 is made up of 15 amino acids. V lost 1 base and J 6 bases, leaving 13 bases between the germline ends. The CDR3 reads CASSQGVAAGNEQFF. In DNA, the CDR3 is TGTGCCAGCAGCCAAGGAGTGGCCGCGGGCAATGAGCAGTTCTTC.

This clonotype has only one observation. V gene TRBV6-5 combines with J gene TRBJ1-1; D not resolved. CDR1 and CDR2 (germline): MNHEY, SVGAGI. The CDR3 covers 16 residues. V dropped 0 bases and J dropped 1 base, with 12 bases sitting between them. CDR3 sequence (DNA): TGTGCCAGCAGTTACTCGGAAAAGGGTGCGAACACTGAAGCTTTCTTT. This translates into CASSYSEKGANTEAFF.

This clonotype was counted between two and nine times. This chain connects TRBV4-2 to TRBJ2-7; no reliable D call. Germline V gene data show CDR1 as LGHNA and CDR2 as YNFKEQ. The CDR3 is 14 amino acids. The V and J ends lost 0 bases and 0 bases respectively, with 6 bases between them. The CDR3: CASSQDQSSYEQYF. DNA for the CDR3: TGTGCCAGCAGCCAAGATCAGAGCTCCTACGAGCAGTACTTC.

The chain links TRBV7-9 to TRBJ2-3; TRBD1 matches 7 bases. In germline, CDR1 is SEHNR, CDR2 FQNEAQ (reference sequence). The V and J ends lost 7 bases and 2 bases, in that order; junction bases with no gene match: 9. The CDR3 totals 15 residues. CDR3 region: CASIKLDRLTDTQYF. CDR3 DNA: TGTGCCAGCATAAAGTTGGACAGGCTCACAGATACGCAGTATTTT.

The CDR3 sequence: CSARDAGYGQYF. For the CDR3, the DNA is TGCAGTGCTAGAGATGCCGGCTACGGGCAGTACTTC. The chain recombines TRBV20-1 with TRBJ2-4, with no clear D. V lost 0 bases and J lost 13, with 13 bases in between. CDR3 length: 12 amino acids. CDR1 is DFQATT and CDR2 is SNEGSKA in the germline V gene (reference sequence).

The table lists this clonotype with a count of one. The J gene is TRBJ2-1, the V gene TRBV12-3 or TRBV12-4; 9 bases line up with TRBD2. The better agreement between TRBJ2-7 and the DNA end casts doubt on the J call. This CDR3 has 18 residues. The CDR3 reads CASSPAASGVLAYNEQYF. The CDR3 DNA is TGTGCCAGCAGTCCTGCCGCTAGCGGGGTCCTCGCCTACAATGAGCAGTACTTC.

The V gene is TRBV10-3, the J gene TRBJ1-1; 7 bases are shared with TRBD1. V shed 6 bases, J shed 0 bases, and the junction held 7 bases outside the gene matches. Germline V gene data show CDR1 as ENHRY and CDR2 as SYGVKD. This CDR3 is 15 amino acids long. In DNA form, the CDR3 reads TGTGCCATCAGATTCGCCGGACAGGTGAACACTGAAGCTTTCTTT. It encodes CAIRFAGQVNTEAFF.

The chain carries TRBV12-3 or TRBV12-4 and TRBJ1-6, with a tentative D call TRBD1 (5 bases). The CDR3 contains 12 residues. Trimming removed 4 bases from V and 7 bases from J, with 5 bases in between. CDR3 sequence: CASSWGNSPLHF. The CDR3 DNA reads as TGTGCCAGCAGTTGGGGGAATTCACCCCTCCACTTT.

V and J are TRBV7-4 and TRBJ2-5; the match to TRBD1 covers 9 bases. The end of the DNA is better explained by TRBJ2-7, so the J call may be wrong. The CDR3 totals 21 residues. Germline V gene lookup returns CDR1 SGHVT and CDR2 SQSDAQ. CDR3 bases: TGTGCCAGCAGCTGTAAGAGAAGCGTACAGGGGGCGAGACCGGCAACCTACGAGCAGTACTTC. Residues: CASSCKRSVQGARPATYEQYF.

The genes are TRBV20-1 and TRBJ2-4; 7 bases align to TRBD1. The J call is doubtful: the DNA matches TRBJ2-7 better. The CDR3 loop spans 12 amino acids. Germline values: CDR1 DFQATT, CDR2 SNEGSKA (reference sequence). The CDR3 sequence: CSETRQGYEQYF. CDR3 nucleotides: TGCAGTGAAACCCGACAGGGCTACGAGCAGTACTTC.